Shown below are 22 T cell receptor beta chains from a single sample sequenced in a study of T cell clonality in common variable immunodeficiency. Method: immunoSEQ multiplex PCR; TCRdb's copy keeps in-frame clones and lacks some. Sampling found around 39,000 clones, none seen once. Sequencing input: peripheral blood mononuclear cells. The receptors were gathered from a person aged 18 to 70 in good health.

This clone was seen at least ten times. CDR3 sequence: CASSQPGLAGYYEQYF. CDR3 bases read: TGTGCCAGCAGCCAACCAGGACTAGCGGGTTACTACGAG. The J gene is TRBJ2-7, the V gene TRBV3-1 (or the pseudogene TRBV3-2); TRBD2 matches at 11 bases. With the read ending 3 residues before the CDR3 end, the germline J gene is used to fill in that end. The CDR3 runs 16 residues. The ends lost 2 bases at V and 3 bases at J; junction bases unmatched: 6. CDR1 is LGHDT, CDR2 YNNKEL, per germline (reference sequence).

This clone has at least ten counts. From the germline J gene comes the end of the CDR3, since the read stops 3 residues before it. The chain combines TRBV7-9 with TRBJ1-2; D not certain. Germline V CDR1 and CDR2: SEHNR, FQNEAQ (reference sequence). The CDR3 sequence is 11 residues long. V lost 6 bases and J 3 bases, leaving 5 bases between the germline ends. CDR3 loop: CASSFDYGYTF. CDR3 DNA, as far as it was read: TGTGCCAGCAGTTTCGACTATGGC.

This clone was observed many times. The CDR3 reads CSARGSVRGHEQYF. The sequenced part of the CDR3 DNA is TGCAGTGCTAGAGGTTCGGTCAGGGGCCACGAG. V gene TRBV20-1 combines with J gene TRBJ2-7; D is perhaps TRBD1 (6 bases). The CDR3 end is not reached by the read, which stops 3 residues before it; the germline J gene fills it in. Germline V lookup: CDR1 DFQATT, CDR2 SNEGSKA (reference sequence). The CDR3 runs 14 residues. V lost 1 base, J lost 5 bases, and 15 bases lay in between.

This clone was detected many times. The sequence runs out 3 residues before the end of the CDR3; the remainder is reconstructed from the germline J gene. The V and J genes are TRBV14 and TRBJ2-3; D gene unclear. Germline V gives CDR1 SGHDN, CDR2 FVKESK. V lost 1 base to trimming and J lost 7 bases, with 3 bases between them. The CDR3 spans 11 residues. The CDR3 loop reads CASSQANTQYF. The sequenced part of the CDR3 DNA is TGTGCCAGCAGCCAAGCTAATACG.

This clone was seen repeatedly, ten times or more. The CDR3 end falls 3 residues outside the read, so it is completed with the germline J gene. The J gene is TRBJ1-2, the V gene TRBV19, with D uncertain. Germline V gene sequence: CDR1 LNHDA, CDR2 SQIVND (reference sequence). Trimming removed 7 bases from V and 2 bases from J, with 8 bases in between. The CDR3 contains 12 residues. The DNA read from the CDR3 is TGTGCCAGTACGTACACGAACTATGGC. Translation: CASTYTNYG. From start to end, the CDR3 is CASTYTNYGYTF.

The sample holds many counts of this clone. The CDR3 loop reads CASSPTNRQGEGKNIQYF. The CDR3 DNA, read in part, is TGTGCCAGCTCACCAACGAATCGGCAGGGAGAGGGCAAAAACATT. V and J are TRBV18 and TRBJ2-4, with D perhaps matching TRBD1 or TRBD2 (5 bases each). The sequenced fragment ends 3 residues before the CDR3 boundary, so the rest is inferred from the germline J gene. This CDR3 is 18 amino acids long. Trimming removed 2 bases from V and 3 bases from J, with 20 bases in between. Looked up from germline, CDR1 is KGHSH and CDR2 is LQKENI.

This clone occurred many times. The read gets to within 3 residues of the CDR3 end, and the germline J gene fills in the rest. The chain carries TRBV28 and TRBJ2-1; possibly TRBD1 for D (6 bases). The germline V and J ends were trimmed by 6 bases and 7 bases, with 16 bases remaining between them. Per germline, CDR1 MDHEN and CDR2 SYDVKM. This CDR3 contains 14 residues. CDR3 sequence: CASSRAGARNEQFF. Incomplete CDR3 DNA: TGTGCCAGCAGCCGGGCAGGGGCACGGAATGAG.

This clone was observed many times. The read comes to an end 3 residues before the CDR3 does, leaving the germline J gene to fill in the end. The chain has TRBV20-1 and TRBJ2-7; 7 bases map to TRBD2. This CDR3 spans 15 amino acids. The J segment lost 2 bases and the V segment lost 6 bases, leaving 13 bases of the junction unmatched. Germline loops: CDR1 DFQATT, CDR2 SNEGSKA (reference sequence). The CDR3 DNA, read in part, is TGCAGTGCCCTACATTCCGGGACTAACGCCTACGAG. This translates into CSALHSGTNAYE. In full, the CDR3 reads CSALHSGTNAYEQYF.

This clone appeared many times. The CDR3 DNA, read in part, is TGCAGTGCTAGAGACCCCACAGGGGACCAAGAGACC. It is translated as CSARDPTGDQET. The whole CDR3 reads CSARDPTGDQETQYF. The chain is built from TRBV20-1 and TRBJ2-5; 7 bases align to TRBD1. Coverage ceases 3 residues before the CDR3 finishes, and the germline J gene fills in the end. This CDR3 has 15 amino acids. V shed 0 bases, J shed 0 bases, and the junction held 4 bases outside the gene matches. Germline assignment: CDR1 DFQATT and CDR2 SNEGSKA (reference sequence).

This clone was recorded many times. The read gets to within 3 residues of the CDR3 end, and the germline J gene fills in the rest. This chain connects TRBV10-3 to TRBJ2-7, with D perhaps matching TRBD1 (6 bases). Germline CDR1 reads ENHRY; CDR2 reads SYGVKD. This CDR3 comprises 14 residues. V shed 6 bases and J shed 0 bases, with 12 bases lying between them. CDR3 sequence reads: CAIRLDRSSYEQYF. The DNA read from the CDR3 is TGTGCCATCAGACTAGACAGGTCCTCCTACGAG.

This clone was counted at least ten times. CDR3 sequence: CAWGTLGAGLYGYTF. The part of the CDR3 DNA that was read is TGTGCCTGGGGGACGTTGGGGGCCGGACTCTATGGC. The V gene is TRBV30, the J gene TRBJ1-2; tentatively, D is TRBD1 (6 bases). The DNA ends 3 residues before the CDR3 does, and the rest of the CDR3 is filled in from the germline J gene. V gave up 5 bases and J gave up 4 bases, with 20 bases separating them. This CDR3 spans 15 amino acids. Germline V gene sequence: CDR1 GTSNPN, CDR2 SVGIG (reference sequence).

This clone has just a few counts. Read sequence stops 3 residues before the CDR3 end, and the germline J gene provides the missing end. The chain couples TRBV6-2 or TRBV6-3 to TRBJ1-5; TRBD1 might be the D (5 bases). Germline V lookup: CDR1 MNHEY, CDR2 SVGEGT. Between the trimmed V and J ends, which lost 6 bases and 6 bases, there was a span of 18 bases. This CDR3 is built from 15 residues. The CDR3 here is CASSLTPGTFQPQHF. Partial CDR3 DNA: TGTGCCAGCAGCCTCACCCCCGGGACTTTTCAGCCC.

This clone showed up many times. With the read ending 3 residues before the CDR3 end, the germline J gene is used to fill in that end. The rearrangement links TRBV4-2 to TRBJ2-3; D unclear. V dropped 4 bases and J dropped 1 base, with 18 bases sitting between them. The CDR3 runs to 17 residues. Germline-derived CDR1 and CDR2 are LGHNA and YNFKEQ. The covered CDR3 bases are TGTGCCAGCAGCCTTTTGCCGTACAGAATCCGCACAGATACG. Its protein is CASSLLPYRIRTDT. The entire CDR3 protein reads CASSLLPYRIRTDTQYF.

This clone occurred many times. The read falls 3 residues short of the CDR3 end, and the missing part is taken from the germline J gene. This chain uses TRBV20-1 with TRBJ2-7; 11 bases match TRBD1. From germline, CDR1 is DFQATT and CDR2 SNEGSKA (reference sequence). This CDR3 has 13 residues. V lost 6 bases, J lost 2 bases, and 3 bases stayed unmatched. CDR3 DNA, as far as it was read: TGCAGTGCGGGACAGGGGGTCGCCTACGAG. This encodes CSAGQGVAYE. In full, the CDR3 reads CSAGQGVAYEQYF.

This clone has ten or more counts. Sequencing ends 3 residues short of the CDR3 end; the germline J gene provides the rest. The chain has TRBV12-3 or TRBV12-4 and TRBJ1-1, with 11 bases matching TRBD1. With 1 base clipped from V and 6 bases from J, the junction kept 7 bases outside the gene matches. This CDR3 spans 16 amino acids. This chain's CDR3 is CASSLGRDRGIAEAFF. CDR3 DNA, as far as it was read: TGTGCCAGCAGTTTAGGGAGGGACAGGGGGATTGCTGAA.

This clone was observed at least ten times. The read comes to an end 3 residues before the CDR3 does, leaving the germline J gene to fill in the end. This chain uses TRBV2 with TRBJ2-7; 11 bases line up with TRBD2. This CDR3 spans 14 amino acids. V lost 8 bases and J lost 4; bases outside the gene matches: 7. Germline V CDR1 and CDR2: SNHLY, FYNNEI. The CDR3 DNA, read in part, is TGTGCCAGCTTCGCCGGGACTAGCGGATACGAG. This sequence encodes CASFAGTSGYE. The entire CDR3 is CASFAGTSGYEQYF. Supplemented by reference TRBV2 and TRBJ2-7, the full variable domain reads EPEVTQTPSHQVTQMGQEVILRCVPISNHLYFYWYRQILGQKVEFLVSFYNNEISEKSEIFDDQFSVERPDGSNFTLKIRSTKLEDSAMYFCASFAGTSGYEQYFGPGTRLTVT.

This clone was observed many times. The CDR3 end is not reached by the read, which stops 3 residues before it; the germline J gene fills it in. The gene calls are TRBV19 and TRBJ1-2, with 8 positions matching TRBD1. Germline lookup yields CDR1 LNHDA and CDR2 SQIVND (reference sequence). The CDR3 is made up of 16 amino acids. CDR3 sequence: CASSNPGTGGSWGYTF. Partial CDR3 DNA: TGTGCCAGTAGTAACCCCGGGACAGGAGGGTCATGGGGC. Looking up the rest from reference TRBV19 and TRBJ1-2 gives the full variable domain: DGGITQSPKYLFRKEGQNVTLSCEQNLNHDAMYWYRQDPGQGLRLIYYSQIVNDFQKGDIAEGYSVSREKKESFPLTVTSAQKNPTAFYLCASSNPGTGGSWGYTFGSGTRLTVV.

This clone was found many times. Read coverage stops 3 residues before the CDR3 terminus; the germline J gene supplies the remainder. V gene TRBV10-3 combines with J gene TRBJ1-1; D not certain. The CDR3 extends over 12 amino acids. Per germline, CDR1 ENHRY and CDR2 SYGVKD. CDR3 bases read: TGTGCCATCAAGATGGATGCGGCGCCG. Translating gives CAIKMDAAP. The whole CDR3 protein is CAIKMDAAPAFF.

There are many counts of this clone. Partial CDR3 DNA: TGTGCCAGCAGCTTACGGACAGGGTCCTACGAG. Residues: CASSLRTGSYE. The whole CDR3 reads CASSLRTGSYEQYF. The chain joins TRBV5-4 to TRBJ2-7; 8 bases align to TRBD1. Read data end 3 residues before the CDR3 end; the end is taken from the germline J gene. Unmatched junction bases numbered 2, after V lost 2 bases and J lost 1 base. The CDR3 loop spans 14 amino acids. The germline V gene has CDR1 SGHNT and CDR2 YYREEE (reference sequence).

On this clone itself: The read comes to an end 3 residues before the CDR3 does, leaving the germline J gene to fill in the end. This chain joins TRBV5-1 and TRBJ2-3; D is possibly TRBD1 (6 bases). This CDR3 is built from 15 residues. Germline V gene data show CDR1 as SGHRS and CDR2 as YFSETQ. CDR3 region: CASSLDRVGQETQYF. The DNA read from the CDR3 is TGCGCCAGCAGCTTGGACAGGGTGGGGCAAGAGACG. Full variable domain (remainder filled in from reference TRBV5-1 and TRBJ2-3): KAGVTQTPRYLIKTRGQQVTLSCSPISGHRSVSWYQQTPGQGLQFLFEYFSETQRNKGNFPGRFSGRQFSNSRSEMNVSTLELGDSALYLCASSLDRVGQETQYFGPGTRLTVL.

Comment on this clone: The read ends 3 residues shy of where the CDR3 ends; the end is completed using the germline J gene. The V and J genes are TRBV30 and TRBJ1-6; D is perhaps TRBD1 (5 bases). This CDR3 is 14 amino acids long. CDR1 GTSNPN and CDR2 SVGIG come from the germline V gene (reference sequence). The germline V and J ends were trimmed by 6 bases and 7 bases, with 16 bases remaining between them. CDR3 bases read: TGTGCCTGTCAAGGTCAGGGATCAAATTCACCC. This encodes CACQGQGSNSP. The complete CDR3 reads CACQGQGSNSPLHF. Full variable domain (remainder filled in from reference TRBV30 and TRBJ1-6): SQTIHQWPATLVQPVGSPLSLECTVEGTSNPNLYWYRQAAGRGLQLLFYSVGIGQISSEVPQNLSASRPQDRQFILSSKKLLLSDSGFYLCACQGQGSNSPLHFGNGTRLTVT.

This clone was counted many times. Sequencing ends 3 residues short of the CDR3 end; the germline J gene provides the rest. This chain connects TRBV5-6 to TRBJ2-7; 12 bases are a match to TRBD2. The V segment lost 3 bases and the J segment 6 bases; nucleotides outside the gene matches: 4. From germline, CDR1 is SGHDT and CDR2 YYEEEE. This CDR3 is built from 14 residues. CDR3: CASSSTSGRPEQYF. The part of the CDR3 DNA that was read is TGTGCCAGCAGCTCGACTAGCGGGAGACCCGAG.